These 21 T cell receptor beta chains were sequenced from one sample in a study of shared clonotypes between healthy human individuals. The method was immunoSEQ multiplex PCR; TCRdb's version includes in-frame clones alone and lacks a portion of them. The table has 2.3 million or so clones, roughly 93% seen once. Sequencing input: naive CD4+ T cells from PBMCs. Indicated subset: CD45RA+ positively selected. The receptors stem from a man aged 18 to 29 in good health. Some clones in this sample may be carry-over from other donors' samples.

V gene TRBV6-1 combines with J gene TRBJ1-1, with D possibly being TRBD1 (5 bases). Germline CDR1 MNHNS, CDR2 SASEGT. With 8 bases removed from V and 1 base from J, the gap between germline ends came to 8 bases. The CDR3 totals 12 residues. CDR3 nucleotide sequence: TGTGCCAGCCAGACAGCGAACACTGAAGCTTTCTTT. This translates into CASQTANTEAFF.

V is TRBV7-9 and J is TRBJ2-3; TRBD2 aligns across 9 bases. The CDR3 loop spans 17 amino acids. Unmatched junction bases numbered 14, after V lost 5 bases and J lost 5 bases. The V gene's germline CDR1 is SEHNR and CDR2 FQNEAQ (reference sequence). The CDR3 here is CASSRHLAGEAKDTQYF. Here the CDR3 DNA reads TGTGCCAGCAGCCGCCATTTAGCGGGAGAAGCTAAAGATACGCAGTATTTT. The full variable domain, its missing parts supplied by reference TRBV7-9 and TRBJ2-3, is DTGVSQNPRHKITKRGQNVTFRCDPISEHNRLYWYRQTLGQGPEFLTYFQNEAQLEKSRLLSDRFSAERPKGSFSTLEIQRTEQGDSAMYLCASSRHLAGEAKDTQYFGPGTRLTVL.

The chain couples TRBV10-3 to TRBJ2-1, with 12 bases matching TRBD1. V dropped 6 bases and J dropped 3; count of bases not matched to a gene: 9. Germline CDR1 reads ENHRY; CDR2 reads SYGVKD. This CDR3 contains 17 residues. The CDR3 region has the DNA TGTGCCATCAGGGCCGGGACAGGGGGCAGAAGCTACAATGAGCAGTTCTTC. Its protein product is CAIRAGTGGRSYNEQFF.

The chain carries TRBV19 and TRBJ2-5; 8 bases align to TRBD2. The J segment lost 4 bases and the V segment lost 3 bases, leaving 4 bases of the junction unmatched. Germline CDR1 reads LNHDA; CDR2 reads SQIVND (reference sequence). The CDR3 is made up of 14 amino acids. CDR3 sequence reads: CASSIVAGPETQYF. CDR3 nucleotide sequence: TGTGCCAGTAGTATCGTAGCGGGACCAGAGACCCAGTACTTC.

This chain connects TRBV7-3 to TRBJ2-1; D uncertain. The V end was cut by 2 bases, the J end by 7 bases, with 15 bases between. CDR3 size: 15 residues. From germline, CDR1 is SGHTA and CDR2 FQGTGA. CDR3 sequence reads: CASSLDPSAWNEQFF. CDR3 DNA: TGTGCCAGCAGCTTAGACCCGTCGGCGTGGAATGAGCAGTTCTTC.

The chain has TRBV9 and TRBJ1-1; 7 nucleotides line up with TRBD1. Per germline, CDR1 SGDLS and CDR2 YYNGEE. J was trimmed by 0 bases and V by 3 bases; bases with no gene match: 8. CDR3 length: 16 amino acids. This chain's CDR3 is CASSGQQGRLNTEAFF. CDR3 DNA: TGTGCCAGCAGCGGACAACAGGGGAGATTGAACACTGAAGCTTTCTTT.

The chain combines TRBV5-4 with TRBJ2-5, with 7 bases matching TRBD2. Per germline, CDR1 SGHNT and CDR2 YYREEE (reference sequence). CDR3 length equals 15 residues. The ends lost 2 bases at V and 2 bases at J; junction bases unmatched: 6. The CDR3 loop reads CASSFTSEGQETQYF. CDR3 coding DNA: TGTGCCAGCAGCTTCACTAGCGAGGGGCAAGAGACCCAGTACTTC. Full variable domain (missing parts from reference TRBV5-4 and TRBJ2-5): ETGVTQSPTHLIKTRGQQVTLRCSSQSGHNTVSWYQQALGQGPQFIFQYYREEENGRGNFPPRFSGLQFPNYSSELNVNALELDDSALYLCASSFTSEGQETQYFGPGTRLLVL.

V and J are TRBV18 and TRBJ1-3; a possible D gene is TRBD1 (6 bases). Per germline, CDR1 KGHSH and CDR2 LQKENI. V lost 3 bases and J lost 0, with 15 bases in between. This CDR3 is built from 17 residues. Here the CDR3 reads CASSPVQDRSSGNTIYF. In DNA form, the CDR3 reads TGTGCCAGCTCACCCGTCCAGGACAGAAGCTCTGGAAACACCATATATTTT.

V is TRBV4-2 and J is TRBJ2-3; the D call may be TRBD1 or TRBD2 (5 bases each). CDR3 size: 15 residues. The V end was cut by 2 bases, the J end by 3 bases, with 12 bases between. From germline, CDR1 is LGHNA and CDR2 YNFKEQ. In nucleotides, the CDR3 is TGTGCCAGCAGCCAAAACCCGAGGGGAACAGATACGCAGTATTTT. Translating gives CASSQNPRGTDTQYF.

The chain joins TRBV29-1 to TRBJ2-3; 7 bases agree with TRBD1. The V segment lost 5 bases and the J segment 4 bases; nucleotides outside the gene matches: 12. Germline loops: CDR1 SQVTM, CDR2 ANQGSEA. The CDR3 extends over 15 amino acids. The CDR3 sequence is CSVRQGSATPDTQYF. The CDR3 coding sequence is TGCAGCGTTCGACAGGGCTCCGCAACTCCAGATACGCAGTATTTT.

The CDR3 DNA reads TGTGCCACCAGCAGAGATACCAAAGAGACCCAGTACTTC. Translating gives CATSRDTKETQYF. V usage is TRBV15 and J usage is TRBJ2-5; no firm D call. Per germline, CDR1 LNHNV and CDR2 YYDKDF (reference sequence). The length of the CDR3 is 13 residues. The V and J ends lost 0 bases and 3 bases respectively, with 5 bases between them.

The chain uses TRBV6-1 and TRBJ1-5; D ambiguous. V was cut by 1 base and J by 2 bases, with 9 bases left in between. Germline CDR1 reads MNHNS; CDR2 reads SASEGT. This CDR3 has 15 residues. The CDR3 coding sequence is TGTGCCAGCAGTGAAGGTGTCTTGGGCAATCAGCCCCAGCATTTT. This gives the protein CASSEGVLGNQPQHF.

This clone was found once. CDR3 nucleotides: TGCGCCAGCAGCTTGGGCAGCGGGAGGGCGATCACAGATACGCAGTATTTT. Protein sequence: CASSLGSGRAITDTQYF. This chain joins TRBV5-1 and TRBJ2-3, with 10 bases that match TRBD2. The germline gives CDR1 SGHRS, CDR2 YFSETQ. CDR3 length equals 17 residues. V lost 0 bases, J lost 2 bases, and 6 bases stayed unmatched.

The chain carries TRBV4-1 and TRBJ2-7, with 10 bases that match TRBD2. The CDR3 has 16 residues. The ends lost 1 base at V and 2 bases at J; junction bases unmatched: 5. The germline V gene encodes CDR1 MGHRA and CDR2 YSYEKL. As DNA, the CDR3 is TGCGCCAGCAGCCAAGGGGGCCTAGCGGGAGCCTACGAGCAGTACTTC. As protein: CASSQGGLAGAYEQYF.

The V gene is TRBV15, the J gene TRBJ2-7, with D possibly TRBD1 on 6 matching bases. Looked up from germline, CDR1 is LNHNV and CDR2 is YYDKDF (reference sequence). V was cut by 3 bases and J by 0 bases, with 12 bases left in between. This CDR3 contains 15 residues. The CDR3 sequence is CATSRDRDISYEQYF. The CDR3 DNA follows: TGTGCCACCAGCAGGGACCGGGACATCTCCTACGAGCAGTACTTC.

The chain links TRBV28 to TRBJ1-5; D call uncertain. The CDR3 contains 14 residues. V lost 3 bases to trimming and J lost 5 bases, with 11 bases between them. Per the germline V gene, CDR1 is MDHEN and CDR2 is SYDVKM. DNA for the CDR3: TGTGCCAGCAGTTTCGGGGTTGGCGATCAGCCCCAGCATTTT. This encodes CASSFGVGDQPQHF. Complete variable domain (other parts from reference TRBV28 and TRBJ1-5): DVKVTQSSRYLVKRTGEKVFLECVQDMDHENMFWYRQDPGLGLRLIYFSYDVKMKEKGDIPEGYSVSREKKERFSLILESASTNQTSMYLCASSFGVGDQPQHFGDGTRLSIL.

The rearrangement joins TRBV6-5 to TRBJ1-2, with a possible D match to TRBD1 (5 bases). Trimming removed 7 bases from V and 8 bases from J, with 17 bases in between. Germline CDR1 MNHEY, CDR2 SVGAGI. The length of the CDR3 is 13 residues. DNA for the CDR3: TGTGCCAGCAAGACCGGGACTAAACGCGGCTACACCTTC. Translation: CASKTGTKRGYTF.

This clone has just one count. The chain has TRBV19 and TRBJ1-5; 7 bases are shared with TRBD1. The V gene's germline CDR1 is LNHDA and CDR2 SQIVND (reference sequence). The V segment lost 3 bases and the J segment 0 bases; nucleotides outside the gene matches: 17. The CDR3 extends over 20 amino acids. CDR3 residues: CASSIFGRGQSSYSNQPQHF. The CDR3, as DNA: TGTGCCAGTAGTATCTTCGGGCGGGGACAGTCATCCTATAGCAATCAGCCCCAGCATTTT.

The V and J genes are TRBV27 and TRBJ1-2; D remains unclear. The CDR3 length is 18 residues. V lost 3 bases and J 0 bases, leaving 20 bases between the germline ends. In germline, CDR1 is MNHEY, CDR2 SMNVEV (reference sequence). As DNA, the CDR3 is TGTGCCAGCAGTTTTATAGGCCCTACACCCACAACTAACTATGGCTACACCTTC. Translated, it gives CASSFIGPTPTTNYGYTF.

V gene TRBV30 combines with J gene TRBJ2-1; D perhaps matches TRBD1 (5 bases). Germline-derived CDR1 and CDR2 are GTSNPN and SVGIG (reference sequence). The CDR3 length is 14 residues. Between the trimmed V and J ends, which lost 1 base and 4 bases, there was a span of 11 bases. The CDR3 sequence is CAWSAHQGYNEQFF. In nucleotides, the CDR3 is TGTGCCTGGAGTGCCCACCAGGGTTACAATGAGCAGTTCTTC. The full variable domain, its missing parts supplied by reference TRBV30 and TRBJ2-1, is SQTIHQWPATLVQPVGSPLSLECTVEGTSNPNLYWYRQAAGRGLQLLFYSVGIGQISSEVPQNLSASRPQDRQFILSSKKLLLSDSGFYLCAWSAHQGYNEQFFGPGTRLTVL.

As DNA, the CDR3 is TGTGCCAGCAGCGCAGAAAGGCAGAGTGGAAACACCATATATTTT. It is translated as CASSAERQSGNTIYF. This chain connects TRBV9 to TRBJ1-3, with D unresolved. The germline gives CDR1 SGDLS, CDR2 YYNGEE. V was cut by 3 bases and J by 3 bases, with 13 bases left in between. The CDR3 runs 15 residues.